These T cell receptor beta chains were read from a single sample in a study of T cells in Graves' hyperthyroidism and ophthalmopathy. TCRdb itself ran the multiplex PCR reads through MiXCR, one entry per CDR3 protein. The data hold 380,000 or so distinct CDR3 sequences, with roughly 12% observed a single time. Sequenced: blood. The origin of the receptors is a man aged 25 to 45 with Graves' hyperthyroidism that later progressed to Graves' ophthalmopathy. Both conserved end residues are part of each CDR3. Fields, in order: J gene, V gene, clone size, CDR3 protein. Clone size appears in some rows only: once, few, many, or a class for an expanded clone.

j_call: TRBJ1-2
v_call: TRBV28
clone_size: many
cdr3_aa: CASSFGEITNYGYTF

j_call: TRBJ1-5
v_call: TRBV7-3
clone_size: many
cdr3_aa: CASSDSAHQPQHF

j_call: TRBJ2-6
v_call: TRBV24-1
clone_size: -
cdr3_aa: CATAGVWGTSRSGANVLTF

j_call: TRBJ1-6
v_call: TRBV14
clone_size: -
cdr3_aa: CASSQSDGSSYNSPLHF

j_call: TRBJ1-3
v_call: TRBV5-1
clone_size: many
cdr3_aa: CASSLLESGNTIYF

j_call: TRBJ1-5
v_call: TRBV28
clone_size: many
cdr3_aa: CASSSNHRPQHF

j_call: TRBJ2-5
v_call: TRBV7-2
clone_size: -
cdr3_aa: CASSPWGQTQETQYF

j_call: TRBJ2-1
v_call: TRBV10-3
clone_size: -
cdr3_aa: CAISEEGTAYNEQFF

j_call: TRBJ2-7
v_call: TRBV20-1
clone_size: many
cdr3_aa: CSAPGLAGAGEQYF

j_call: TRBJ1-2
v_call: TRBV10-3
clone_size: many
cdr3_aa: CAISELWGGGYTF

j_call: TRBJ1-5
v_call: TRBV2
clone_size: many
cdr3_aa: CARRTRLSNQPQHF

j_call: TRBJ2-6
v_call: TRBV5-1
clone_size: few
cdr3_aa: CASSIRDRAYSGANVLTF

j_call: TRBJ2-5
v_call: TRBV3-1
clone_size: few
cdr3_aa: CASSPDSGARETQYF

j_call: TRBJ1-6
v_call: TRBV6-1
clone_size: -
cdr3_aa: CASSPGGLTLHF

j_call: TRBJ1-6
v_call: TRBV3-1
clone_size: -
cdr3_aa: CASTPQGSYNSPLHF

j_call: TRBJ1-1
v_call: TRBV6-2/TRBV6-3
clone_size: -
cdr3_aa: CASRQDRGNTEAFF